The rows below give T cell receptor beta chains drawn from one sample of a study of shared clonotypes between healthy human individuals. Method: immunoSEQ multiplex PCR; TCRdb's copy keeps in-frame clones and lacks some. The sample lists some 600,000 clones; about 95% were seen once. Sample: naive CD8+ T cells sorted from blood. These receptors were collected from a young woman in good health. CDR3s leave out the opening cysteine and the closing phenylalanine or tryptophan. The D gene is left open where the match is weak.

CDR3 protein: ASSLLGLAGTDTQY
D gene: -
V gene: TRBV2

CDR3 protein: ASSSMTGSYDEQY
D gene: TRBD1
V gene: TRBV5-4

CDR3 protein: ASSLELAGNYEQF
D gene: TRBD2
V gene: TRBV7-6

CDR3 protein: SVLAYSGMINEQF
D gene: TRBD2
V gene: TRBV29-1

CDR3 protein: ASSSRAEGIGDTIY
D gene: -
V gene: TRBV9

CDR3 protein: AWSRPGQNYGYT
D gene: TRBD1
V gene: TRBV30

CDR3 protein: ASSYPRQGHTEAF
D gene: TRBD1
V gene: TRBV6-5

CDR3 protein: ASSSGYGYT
D gene: -
V gene: TRBV6-5

CDR3 protein: ASSLSPGLGSYEQY
D gene: TRBD2
V gene: TRBV13

CDR3 protein: ASRPLGYGYT
D gene: -
V gene: TRBV6-1

CDR3 protein: ATSSQGSSYEQY
D gene: -
V gene: TRBV15

CDR3 protein: AISDRERRQPQH
D gene: -
V gene: TRBV10-3

CDR3 protein: ASSFRGRSPGELF
D gene: -
V gene: TRBV28

CDR3 protein: ASSDLTGLANQPQH
D gene: -
V gene: TRBV2

CDR3 protein: ASSLEQRWAGENTIY
D gene: -
V gene: TRBV28

CDR3 protein: ASSGTDRGDPLGTEAF
D gene: TRBD1
V gene: TRBV7-8

CDR3 protein: ASSSSAGGLFEQY
D gene: TRBD2
V gene: TRBV11-2

CDR3 protein: ASSLDLGNQPQH
D gene: -
V gene: TRBV19

CDR3 protein: ASSPLGWGTYNEQF
D gene: -
V gene: TRBV7-2

CDR3 protein: SVEVLGQGETQY
D gene: TRBD1
V gene: TRBV29-1

CDR3 protein: SVLSLETQY
D gene: -
V gene: TRBV29-1

CDR3 protein: ASMDRALGEQY
D gene: TRBD1
V gene: TRBV5-4

CDR3 protein: SVEGELGSYEQY
D gene: -
V gene: TRBV29-1

CDR3 protein: ASSFSNPTYEQY
D gene: -
V gene: TRBV27

CDR3 protein: ASSFLGVGADSYEQY
D gene: -
V gene: TRBV11-1

CDR3 protein: ASSYSEGVYYGYT
D gene: -
V gene: TRBV6-6

CDR3 protein: ASSLGPNTEAF
D gene: -
V gene: TRBV13

CDR3 protein: ASSLARGSKITEAF
D gene: TRBD1
V gene: TRBV27

CDR3 protein: ASTDRTGEHYGYT
D gene: TRBD1
V gene: TRBV27

CDR3 protein: ASSLGGSVQD
D gene: -
V gene: TRBV7-9

CDR3 protein: ASRQRDSTYEQY
D gene: -
V gene: TRBV28

CDR3 protein: ASIRRRRSSYNSPLH
D gene: -
V gene: TRBV2

CDR3 protein: ASSLPDRGLYGYT
D gene: TRBD1
V gene: TRBV7-9

CDR3 protein: ASSFNPDTQY
D gene: -
V gene: TRBV7-6

CDR3 protein: ASSFLQGIHEQY
D gene: -
V gene: TRBV13

CDR3 protein: ASSPGVGYEQY
D gene: -
V gene: TRBV19

CDR3 protein: ASSLEGGIQPQH
D gene: -
V gene: TRBV5-1